These T cell receptor beta chains were read from a single sample in a study of CD8+ T cells in alopecia areata. TCRdb's table, derived via immunoSEQ multiplex PCR, lists solely in-frame clones and lacks some. Of about 190,000 clones listed, approximately 60% are singletons. The specimen was CD4+ T cells sorted from blood, collected at week 4, from a patient treated with tofacitinib. These TCRs come from a human donor with alopecia areata. Both conserved end residues are part of each CDR3. The D gene is left open where the match is weak. Size tells how often a clone was seen (once, few, many) or the class of an expanded clone, and some rows leave it out.

size	V	D	J	CDR3	DNA
NA	TRBV2	NA	TRBJ1-1	CASNLIYRNTEAFF	TGTGCCAGCAATCTAATTTACAGGAACACTGAAGCTTTCTTT
NA	TRBV15	TRBD2	TRBJ2-2	CATSRGLAGHGELFF	TGTGCCACCAGCAGAGGACTAGCGGGACACGGGGAGCTGTTTTTT
NA	TRBV4-2	NA	TRBJ1-5	CASSHQEGRNQPQHF	TGTGCCAGCAGCCACCAGGAGGGTAGGAATCAGCCCCAGCATTTT
NA	TRBV18	NA	TRBJ2-5	CASSTGLGETQYF	TGTGCCAGCTCAACCGGGCTCGGGGAGACCCAGTACTTC
NA	TRBV7-9	NA	TRBJ1-2	CASSLPGDTYGYTF	TGTGCCAGCAGCTTACCGGGGGACACCTATGGCTACACCTTC
NA	TRBV11-1	TRBD1	TRBJ2-7	CASSPVPGQGDYEQYF	TGTGCCAGCAGCCCCGTCCCGGGACAGGGGGACTACGAGCAGTACTTC
NA	TRBV15	TRBD1	TRBJ1-4	CATSRQTPRGEKLFF	TGTGCCACCAGCAGACAGACACCCAGGGGGGAAAAACTGTTTTTT
NA	TRBV6-6	NA	TRBJ2-7	CASTLKGETGQYF	TGTGCCAGCACCCTTAAAGGCGAGACTGGGCAGTACTTC
many	TRBV7-2	TRBD1	TRBJ2-1	CASSKMGQGGDEQFF	TGTGCCAGCAGCAAGATGGGACAGGGTGGCGATGAGCAGTTCTTC
NA	TRBV29-1	TRBD2	TRBJ2-3	CSVEEGASGRTDTQYF	TGCAGCGTTGAAGAGGGGGCTAGCGGGAGAACAGATACGCAGTATTTT
many	TRBV25-1	NA	TRBJ2-2	CASSPGYGGELFF	TGTGCCAGCAGCCCAGGGTACGGCGGGGAGCTGTTTTTT
NA	TRBV2	NA	TRBJ2-3	CASSDEIDTQYF	TGTGCCAGCAGTGACGAGATAGATACGCAGTATTTT